These 27 T cell receptor beta chains were all obtained from the same sample, sequenced in a study of response to subunit inactivated influenza vaccine. TCRdb reanalysed the RT-PCR reads using MiXCR and keeps one entry per CDR3 protein. This table has roughly 700,000 distinct CDR3 sequences, 14% appearing once. Sequences were derived from PBMCs from blood, sampled less than 15 days before vaccination. The receptor source for this set is a man aged 50 or older who received an inactivated influenza vaccine.

The genes are TRBV11-2 and TRBJ2-7, with TRBD2 as a possible D gene (6 bases). The length of the CDR3 is 14 residues. V dropped 5 bases and J dropped 4 bases, with 15 bases sitting between them. Germline loops: CDR1 SGHAT, CDR2 FQNNGV. The CDR3 nucleotides read TGTGCCAGCAGCCGCCGGGGGATCGTATACGAGCAGTACTTC. Its translation: CASSRRGIVYEQYF.

Notes on this clonotype: The junction departs from germline at one end; a sequencing error may be responsible. J is TRBJ2-1 and V is TRBV5-1, with TRBD2 matching 7 bases. CDR3 length: 15 amino acids. Germline CDR1 is SGHRS and CDR2 is YFSETQ. CDR3 protein: CATSPREVSGNEQFF. Here the CDR3 DNA reads TGCGCCACCAGCCCCCGGGAGGTTTCGGGCAATGAGCAGTTCTTC.

The table lists this clonotype with a few counts. The CDR3 sequence: CASSLSAPYSNQPQHF. The CDR3 DNA is TGTGCCAGCAGCTTAAGCGCACCCTATAGCAATCAGCCCCAGCATTTT. The chain uses TRBV7-8 and TRBJ1-5; D is unclear. Trimming stripped 2 bases from V and 0 bases from J, with 11 bases between. CDR3 length: 16 amino acids. Per the germline V gene, CDR1 is SGHVS and CDR2 is FQNEAQ. Looking up the rest from reference TRBV7-8 and TRBJ1-5 gives the full variable domain: GAGVSQSPRYKVAKRGQDVALRCDPISGHVSLFWYQQALGQGPEFLTYFQNEAQLDKSGLPSDRFFAERPEGSVSTLKIQRTQQEDSAVYLCASSLSAPYSNQPQHFGDGTRLSIL.

This clonotype was observed a handful of times. The chain links TRBV4-2 to TRBJ2-7, with 8 nucleotides matching TRBD1. The V gene's germline CDR1 is LGHNA and CDR2 YNFKEQ. V was clipped by 6 bases and J by 0 bases; unmatched bases: 10. There are 16 residues in the CDR3. The CDR3 DNA follows: TGTGCCAGCAGTCGAACCGGGACAGGAAGCTCCTACGAGCAGTACTTC. It yields the protein CASSRTGTGSSYEQYF.

This clonotype has ten or more counts. V gene TRBV18 combines with J gene TRBJ1-3, with D perhaps TRBD1 (6 bases). Looked up from germline, CDR1 is KGHSH and CDR2 is LQKENI. The CDR3 runs 14 residues. Trimming took 3 bases from V and 2 from J, leaving 8 bases between them. The CDR3 sequence is CASSPPGAGNTIYF. In DNA form, the CDR3 reads TGTGCCAGCTCACCCCCAGGGGCTGGAAACACCATATATTTT.

The chain uses TRBV7-2 and TRBJ2-3, with D hard to call. Germline CDR1 SGHTA, CDR2 FQGNSA. V shed 3 bases and J shed 2 bases, with 6 bases lying between them. This CDR3 has 13 residues. CDR3 amino acids: CASSFFLTDTQYF. The CDR3 coding sequence is TGTGCCAGCAGCTTTTTTCTCACAGATACGCAGTATTTT.

This clonotype was recorded many times. The CDR3 bases are TGTGCCAGCAGCCAAGAGCCTCGACTAGCCTGGGAGCTGTTTTTT. This encodes CASSQEPRLAWELFF. This chain connects TRBV4-2 to TRBJ2-2, with TRBD2 identical over 7 bases. The V and J ends lost 0 bases and 9 bases, in that order; junction bases with no gene match: 7. CDR3 length equals 15 residues. The germline CDR1 and CDR2 sequences are LGHNA and YNFKEQ.

This clonotype has just a few counts. V is TRBV2 and J is TRBJ1-5; D gene ambiguous. V was shortened by 0 bases and J by 5 bases, with 8 bases between the two germline ends. The CDR3 covers 14 residues. Looked up from germline, CDR1 is SNHLY and CDR2 is FYNNEI. CDR3 sequence reads: CASSEATGYQPQHF. For the CDR3, the DNA is TGTGCCAGCAGTGAAGCGACGGGGTATCAGCCCCAGCATTTT.

This clonotype occurred a few times. This chain uses TRBV2 with TRBJ2-1; D is uncertain. V lost 3 bases to trimming and J lost 6 bases, with 12 bases between them. This CDR3 is built from 14 residues. Germline V gives CDR1 SNHLY, CDR2 FYNNEI. The DNA for the CDR3 is TGTGCCAGCAGTGAGATAGATCTGGTCAATGAGCAGTTCTTC. The encoded protein is CASSEIDLVNEQFF.

The chain uses TRBV20-1 and TRBJ2-3; 11 nucleotides agree with TRBD2. V shed 5 bases and J 0 bases; nucleotides not matched to a gene: 10. The CDR3 contains 17 residues. Germline V gene lookup returns CDR1 DFQATT and CDR2 SNEGSKA (reference sequence). The CDR3 sequence is CSAGRLAGSSSTDTQYF. The CDR3 nucleotides read TGCAGTGCTGGAAGACTAGCGGGATCCTCTAGCACAGATACGCAGTATTTT.

V gene TRBV20-1 combines with J gene TRBJ1-3; weak D call: TRBD1 (5 bases). The CDR3 loop spans 14 amino acids. Trimming shortened V by 0 bases and J by 4 bases, and 10 bases separated the two germline ends. Germline V lookup: CDR1 DFQATT, CDR2 SNEGSKA (reference sequence). In nucleotides, the CDR3 is TGCAGTGCTAGAGACGAGGGACGAGGAAACACCATATATTTT. It translates to CSARDEGRGNTIYF.

This clonotype was found many times. The rearrangement joins TRBV20-1 to TRBJ2-5; D is unclear. This CDR3 has 11 residues. Germline loops: CDR1 DFQATT, CDR2 SNEGSKA (reference sequence). The ends were cut back, 5 bases at V and 5 bases at J, with 9 bases in the middle. The DNA of the CDR3 is TGCAGTGCTCGCCTTTGGGAGACCCAGTACTTC. Translation: CSARLWETQYF.

The chain recombines TRBV25-1 with TRBJ2-1, with 8 bases fitting TRBD2. The V segment lost 0 bases and the J segment 7 bases; nucleotides outside the gene matches: 11. The germline V gene has CDR1 MGHDK and CDR2 SYGVNS. CDR3 length: 17 amino acids. The CDR3 DNA reads TGTGCCAGCAGTGAATATATATGGACAGCGGGAGAAAATGAGCAGTTCTTC. Translation: CASSEYIWTAGENEQFF.

Only a few counts were recorded for this clonotype. The chain has TRBV15 and TRBJ2-2; D perhaps matches TRBD2 (5 bases). V gave up 0 bases and J gave up 6 bases, with 5 bases separating them. Germline assignment: CDR1 LNHNV and CDR2 YYDKDF (reference sequence). The CDR3 totals 13 residues. This CDR3 reads CATSREGAGELFF. The DNA of the CDR3 is TGTGCCACCAGCAGAGAGGGAGCCGGGGAGCTGTTTTTT.

The V and J genes are TRBV12-3 or TRBV12-4 and TRBJ1-6, with a possible D match to TRBD1 (5 bases). Trimming removed 5 bases at V and 7 bases at J, with 12 bases between. The CDR3 extends over 14 amino acids. The CDR3, as DNA: TGTGCCAGCAGTACGGGACTCTCGAATTCACCCCTCCACTTT. It is translated as CASSTGLSNSPLHF.

Only a few counts were recorded for this clonotype. This chain uses TRBV27 with TRBJ2-7, with 8 bases matching TRBD2. The V and J ends lost 2 bases and 5 bases, in that order; junction bases with no gene match: 14. CDR3 size: 17 residues. Germline V CDR1 and CDR2: MNHEY, SMNVEV (reference sequence). CDR3 sequence reads: CASSLISGGGRHDEQYF. For the CDR3, the DNA is TGTGCCAGCAGTTTAATTTCGGGCGGGGGGCGACACGACGAGCAGTACTTC.

Only a few counts were recorded for this clonotype. This chain uses TRBV6-2 or TRBV6-3 with TRBJ2-1; 7 bases align to TRBD2. Germline CDR1 and CDR2: MNHEY and SVGEGT. The CDR3 loop spans 15 amino acids. J gave up 4 bases and V 2 bases, and 5 bases lay outside the gene matches. The CDR3 loop is CASSYQGLPYNEQFF. The CDR3, as DNA: TGTGCCAGCAGTTACCAGGGACTACCATACAATGAGCAGTTCTTC.

This clonotype was seen only a few times. CDR3 sequence (DNA): TGTGCCACCAGCAGAGATGGGGACGGGAATCAGCCCCAGCATTTT. This sequence encodes CATSRDGDGNQPQHF. This chain uses TRBV15 with TRBJ1-5; possibly TRBD1 for D (5 bases). Trimming removed 0 bases at V and 4 bases at J, with 10 bases between. Germline CDR1 is LNHNV and CDR2 is YYDKDF (reference sequence). This CDR3 is 15 amino acids long.

The chain links TRBV27 to TRBJ2-4; D remains ambiguous. The germline gives CDR1 MNHEY, CDR2 SMNVEV (reference sequence). CDR3 length: 13 amino acids. Between the trimmed V and J ends, which lost 5 bases and 4 bases, there was a span of 9 bases. The CDR3 DNA follows: TGTGCCAGCAGTCCCACGCTGAAAAACATTCAGTACTTC. As protein: CASSPTLKNIQYF.

A few counts support this clonotype. V gene TRBV27 combines with J gene TRBJ2-7; TRBD1 matches at 7 bases. CDR3 length: 15 residues. V dropped 5 bases and J dropped 1; count of bases not matched to a gene: 8. The germline V gene encodes CDR1 MNHEY and CDR2 SMNVEV (reference sequence). The CDR3 here is CASSTRQGRSYEQYF. CDR3 nucleotide sequence: TGTGCCAGCAGTACAAGACAGGGAAGGTCCTACGAGCAGTACTTC.

This clonotype was recorded at least ten times. The chain is built from TRBV5-1 and TRBJ2-3; D remains unclear. CDR3 length: 13 residues. CDR1 and CDR2 from the germline V gene are SGHRS and YFSETQ. V dropped 0 bases and J dropped 4 bases, with 6 bases sitting between them. CDR3 residues: CASSLGEADTQYF. CDR3 DNA sequence: TGCGCCAGCAGCTTGGGCGAGGCAGATACGCAGTATTTT.

This chain connects TRBV28 to TRBJ2-1; 12 positions agree with TRBD2. V gave up 4 bases and J gave up 7 bases; unmatched junction bases: 11. The CDR3 contains 17 residues. From germline, CDR1 is MDHEN and CDR2 SYDVKM. In DNA form, the CDR3 reads TGTGCCAGCAGTTCCCCGTCCGGGACTAGCGGGCGTAATGAGCAGTTCTTC. This codes for CASSSPSGTSGRNEQFF.

This clonotype has more than one count but fewer than ten. The chain has TRBV10-3 and TRBJ2-1; TRBD2 is a possible D gene (7 bases). From germline, CDR1 is ENHRY and CDR2 SYGVKD. The V end lost 0 bases, the J end lost 2 bases, and 17 bases lay between the germline ends. This CDR3 spans 18 amino acids. The CDR3 protein is CAISESGGRGPPYNEQFF. The CDR3 nucleotides are TGTGCCATCAGTGAGTCGGGGGGGCGGGGTCCCCCCTACAATGAGCAGTTCTTC.

The chain recombines TRBV18 with TRBJ2-1; unclear D gene. V was shortened by 5 bases and J by 2 bases, with 7 bases between the two germline ends. The CDR3 is 13 amino acids. Germline assignment: CDR1 KGHSH and CDR2 LQKENI. As DNA, the CDR3 is TGTGCCAGCTCATCGGATCCCTACAATGAGCAGTTCTTC. Its translation: CASSSDPYNEQFF.

The table lists this clonotype with a few counts. This chain links TRBV4-3 with TRBJ2-5; 7 bases match TRBD1. Germline lookup yields CDR1 LGHNA and CDR2 YSLEER. The CDR3 length is 16 residues. The V gene end was trimmed by 1 base and the J gene end by 2 bases; junction bases not matched to a gene: 7. Here the CDR3 reads CASSQGYRDRQETQYF. CDR3 sequence (DNA): TGCGCCAGCAGCCAAGGCTACCGGGACAGACAAGAGACCCAGTACTTC.

The V gene is TRBV20-1, the J gene TRBJ2-7, with D perhaps TRBD2 (6 bases). CDR1 and CDR2 from the germline V gene are DFQATT and SNEGSKA (reference sequence). Trimming removed 0 bases from V and 3 bases from J, with 18 bases in between. The CDR3 loop spans 16 amino acids. As DNA, the CDR3 is TGCAGTGCTAGAGATCTGAGGGGACGGACTAACTACGAGCAGTACTTC. Protein sequence: CSARDLRGRTNYEQYF.

The CDR3 region is CASGQGYGYTF. CDR3 bases: TGTGCCAGCGGACAGGGCTACGGCTACACCTTC. The chain is built from TRBV2 and TRBJ1-2; TRBD1 agrees at 8 bases. Germline values: CDR1 SNHLY, CDR2 FYNNEI. V was pared by 8 bases and J by 8 bases, with 4 bases of the junction left unmatched. This CDR3 region has 11 residues.